Listed here are 7 T cell receptor beta chains from one sample, sequenced in a study of identical twins listed by TCRdb under 2016. Preparation of the library involved 5' RACE. For sequencing, an Illumina HiSeq 2000 was employed. The public sequencing data were trimmed at Q25 with fastp and processed into clonotypes with MiXCR by TCRdb, which kept only in-frame beta chains. Each CDR3 protein appears once, grouped with its most common genes and DNA. The sample contains roughly 290,000 distinct CDR3 sequences, more than 8% of them found a single time. Under 7.5% of the sample is taken by the ten largest. This same sample was also part of a study on yellow fever vaccine responses in identical twins.

The specimen sequenced was CD8+ T cells sorted from blood. The receptors originated from a woman aged 18-35 years in good health.

This clonotype was recorded many times. V and J are TRBV10-3 and TRBJ2-1; TRBD2 aligns across 12 bases. The ends lost 0 bases at V and 4 bases at J; junction bases unmatched: 7. The CDR3 contains 18 residues. Looked up from germline, CDR1 is ENHRY and CDR2 is SYGVKD. The CDR3 spells CAISESVAGLAGYNEQFF. The DNA of the CDR3 is TGTGCCATCAGTGAGTCGGTCGCGGGACTAGCGGGTTACAATGAGCAGTTCTTC.

J is TRBJ1-4 and V is TRBV29-1; 12 bases match TRBD1. CDR1 SQVTM and CDR2 ANQGSEA come from the germline V gene. The CDR3 sequence is 16 residues long. V gave up 5 bases and J gave up 8 bases; unmatched junction bases: 12. CDR3 DNA sequence: TGCAGCGTTACCGGGACAGGGGGCGCCCCAGGGGAAAAACTGTTTTTT. Protein sequence: CSVTGTGGAPGEKLFF.

This clonotype was counted ten times or more. V usage is TRBV4-2 and J usage is TRBJ2-7, with D hard to call. There are 14 residues in the CDR3. CDR1 and CDR2 from the germline V gene are LGHNA and YNFKEQ. Trimming pared 0 bases from V and 3 bases from J, leaving 9 bases between. This chain's CDR3 is CASSQEVSFYEQYF. Written as DNA, the CDR3 is TGTGCCAGCAGCCAAGAGGTCAGCTTCTACGAGCAGTACTTC.

The chain joins TRBV9 to TRBJ2-1; TRBD2 matches at 8 bases. V lost 4 bases, J lost 7 bases, and 13 bases stayed unmatched. The V gene's germline CDR1 is SGDLS and CDR2 YYNGEE. The CDR3 extends over 16 amino acids. The DNA for the CDR3 is TGTGCCAGCAGCCCCACTGTCGGCGGGGGGATTAATGAGCAGTTCTTC. Translation gives CASSPTVGGGINEQFF.

There are many counts of this clonotype. The chain employs TRBV4-3 and TRBJ2-3; tentatively, D is TRBD2 (5 bases). Germline V gene data show CDR1 as LGHNA and CDR2 as YSLEER. The CDR3 runs to 13 residues. The V and J ends lost 1 base and 5 bases respectively, with 7 bases between them. CDR3 nucleotides: TGCGCCAGCAGCCAAGGGGAGATAGATACGCAGTATTTT. Its protein is CASSQGEIDTQYF.

This clonotype occurred a few times. This chain links TRBV7-8 with TRBJ1-5; no reliable D call. The V and J ends lost 5 bases and 3 bases respectively, with 11 bases between them. Germline CDR1 SGHVS, CDR2 FQNEAQ. The CDR3 is made up of 14 amino acids. CDR3: CASSRTDYNQPQHF. In nucleotides, the CDR3 is TGTGCCAGCAGCCGTACAGACTACAATCAGCCCCAGCATTTT.

V usage is TRBV7-2 and J usage is TRBJ2-7; tentative D call: TRBD2 (6 bases). Trimming shortened V by 3 bases and J by 1 base, and 10 bases separated the two germline ends. The CDR3 extends over 14 amino acids. Germline assignment: CDR1 SGHTA and CDR2 FQGNSA. This CDR3 is CASSFGSYSYEQYF. The CDR3 DNA reads TGTGCCAGCAGCTTCGGGAGTTATTCCTACGAGCAGTACTTC.